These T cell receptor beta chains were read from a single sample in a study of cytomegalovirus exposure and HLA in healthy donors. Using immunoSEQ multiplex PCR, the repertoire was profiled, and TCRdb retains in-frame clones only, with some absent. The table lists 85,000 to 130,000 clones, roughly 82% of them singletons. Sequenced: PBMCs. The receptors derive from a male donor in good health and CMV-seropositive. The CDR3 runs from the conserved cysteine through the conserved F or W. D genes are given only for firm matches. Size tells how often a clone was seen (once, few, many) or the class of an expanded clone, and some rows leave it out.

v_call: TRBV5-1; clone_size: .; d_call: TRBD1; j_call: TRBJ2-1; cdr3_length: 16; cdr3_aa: CASSSQSGGAYNEQFF; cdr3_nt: TGCGCCAGCAGCTCGCAATCAGGGGGAGCTTACAATGAGCAGTTCTTC
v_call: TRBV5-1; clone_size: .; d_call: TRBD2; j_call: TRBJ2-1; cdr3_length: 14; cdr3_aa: CASSWTSGYNEQFF; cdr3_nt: TGCGCCAGCAGCTGGACTAGCGGATACAATGAGCAGTTCTTC
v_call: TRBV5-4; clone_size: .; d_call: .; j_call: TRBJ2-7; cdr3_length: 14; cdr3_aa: CASSLGQYTYEQYF; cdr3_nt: TGTGCCAGCAGCTTGGGACAGTACACCTACGAGCAGTACTTC
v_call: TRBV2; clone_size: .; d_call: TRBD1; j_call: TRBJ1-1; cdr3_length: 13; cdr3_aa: CAVMGQSNTEAFF; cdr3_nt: TGTGCCGTTATGGGACAGTCGAACACTGAAGCTTTCTTT
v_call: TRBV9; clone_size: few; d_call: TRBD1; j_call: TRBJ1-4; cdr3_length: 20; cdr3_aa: CASSGNRFAGGDGRGEKLFF; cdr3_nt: TGTGCCAGCAGCGGAAATCGTTTTGCAGGGGGCGATGGTCGCGGTGAAAAACTGTTTTTT
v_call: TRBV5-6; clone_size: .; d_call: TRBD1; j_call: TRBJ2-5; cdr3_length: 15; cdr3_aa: CASRETGLGQETQYF; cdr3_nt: TGTGCCAGCAGAGAGACAGGGTTGGGCCAAGAGACCCAGTACTTC
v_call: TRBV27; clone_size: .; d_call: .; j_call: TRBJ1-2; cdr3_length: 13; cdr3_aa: CASYRVPSDGYTF; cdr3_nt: TGTGCCAGCTACAGGGTCCCCTCCGATGGCTACACCTTC
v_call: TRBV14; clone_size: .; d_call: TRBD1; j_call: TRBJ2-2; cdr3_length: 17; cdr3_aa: CASSQDFGAGGTGELFF; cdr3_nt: TGTGCCAGCAGCCAAGATTTCGGGGCAGGGGGCACCGGGGAGCTGTTTTTT
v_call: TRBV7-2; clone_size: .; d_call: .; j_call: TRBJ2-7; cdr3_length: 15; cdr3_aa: CASSLVRPGGYEQYF; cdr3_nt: TGTGCCAGCAGCTTAGTCCGGCCAGGTGGCTACGAGCAGTACTTC
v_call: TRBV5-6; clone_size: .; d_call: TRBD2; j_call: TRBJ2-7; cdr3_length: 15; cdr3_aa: CASSLGVARTREQYF; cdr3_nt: TGTGCCAGCAGCTTGGGGGTGGCGCGGACTAGAGAGCAGTACTTC
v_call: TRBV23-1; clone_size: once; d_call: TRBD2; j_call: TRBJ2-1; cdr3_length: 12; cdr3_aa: CATRGLAGQQFF; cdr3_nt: TGCGCCACCCGGGGACTAGCGGGGCAGCAGTTCTTC
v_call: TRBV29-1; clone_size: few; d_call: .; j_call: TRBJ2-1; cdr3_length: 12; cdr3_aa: CSVLVRTSEQFF; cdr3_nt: TGCAGCGTTCTAGTCCGCACAAGTGAGCAGTTCTTC
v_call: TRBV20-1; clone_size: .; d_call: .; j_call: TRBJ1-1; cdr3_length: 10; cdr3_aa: CSAIRGEAFF; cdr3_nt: TGCAGTGCTATTCGCGGGGAAGCTTTCTTT
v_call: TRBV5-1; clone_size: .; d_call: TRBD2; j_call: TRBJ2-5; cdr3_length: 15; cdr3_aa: CASSLSLGTSGTQYF; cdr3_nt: TGCGCCAGCAGCTTGAGTTTGGGGACTAGCGGGACCCAGTACTTC
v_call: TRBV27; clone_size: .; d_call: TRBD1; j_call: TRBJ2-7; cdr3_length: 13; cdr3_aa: CASSRGQYYEQYF; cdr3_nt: TGTGCCAGCAGTCGGGGACAGTACTACGAGCAGTACTTC
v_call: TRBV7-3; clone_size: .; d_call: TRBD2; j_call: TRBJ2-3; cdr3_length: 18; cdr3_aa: CASSLTAGGGGGTDTQYF; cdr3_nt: TGTGCCAGCAGCTTAACAGCGGGGGGAGGGGGTGGCACAGATACGCAGTATTTT
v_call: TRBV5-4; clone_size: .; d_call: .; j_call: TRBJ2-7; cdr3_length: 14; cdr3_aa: CASSLWGQTYEQYF; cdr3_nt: TGTGCCAGCAGCTTGTGGGGACAAACCTACGAGCAGTACTTC
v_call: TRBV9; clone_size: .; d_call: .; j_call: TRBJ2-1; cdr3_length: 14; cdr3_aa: CASSPRTKHNEQFF; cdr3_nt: TGTGCCAGCAGCCCCAGGACTAAACACAATGAGCAGTTCTTC
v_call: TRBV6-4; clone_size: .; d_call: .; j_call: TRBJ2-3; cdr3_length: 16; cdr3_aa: CASSDRTDRNTDTQYF; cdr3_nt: TGTGCCAGCAGTGACCGTACCGACAGAAACACAGATACGCAGTATTTT
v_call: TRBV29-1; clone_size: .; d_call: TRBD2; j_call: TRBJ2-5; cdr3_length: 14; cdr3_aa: CSVPWEGLRETQYF; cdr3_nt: TGCAGTGTCCCTTGGGAGGGGCTGAGGGAGACCCAGTACTTC
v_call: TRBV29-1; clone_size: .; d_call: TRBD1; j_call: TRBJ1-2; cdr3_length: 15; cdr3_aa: CSVRGQESANYGYTF; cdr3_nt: TGCAGCGTCCGAGGACAGGAGTCGGCTAACTATGGCTACACCTTC
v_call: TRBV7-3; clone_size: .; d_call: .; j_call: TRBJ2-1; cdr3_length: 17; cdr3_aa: CASSNGPAGVLSNEQFF; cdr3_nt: TGTGCCAGCAGCAACGGACCCGCCGGGGTGCTTTCCAATGAGCAGTTCTTC
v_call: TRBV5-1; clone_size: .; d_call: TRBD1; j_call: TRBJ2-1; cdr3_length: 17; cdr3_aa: CASSLGSWGTEYNEQFF; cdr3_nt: TGCGCCAGCAGCTTGGGGTCTTGGGGGACAGAATACAATGAGCAGTTCTTC
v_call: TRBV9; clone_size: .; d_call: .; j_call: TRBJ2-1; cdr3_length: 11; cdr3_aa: CADWWHNEQFF; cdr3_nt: TGTGCCGATTGGTGGCACAATGAGCAGTTCTTC
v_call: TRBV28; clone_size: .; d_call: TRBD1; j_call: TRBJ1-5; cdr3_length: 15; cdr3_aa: CASLWTGGFNQPQHF; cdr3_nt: TGTGCCAGCCTTTGGACAGGGGGTTTCAATCAGCCCCAGCATTTT
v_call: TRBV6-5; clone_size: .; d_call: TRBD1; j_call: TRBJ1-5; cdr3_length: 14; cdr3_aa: CASSLQQGLQPQHF; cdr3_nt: TGTGCCAGCAGCCTACAACAGGGGTTACAGCCCCAGCATTTT
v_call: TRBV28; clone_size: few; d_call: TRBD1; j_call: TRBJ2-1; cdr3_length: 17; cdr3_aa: CASSLGAGWDSYNEQFF; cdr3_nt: TGTGCCAGCAGTTTAGGGGCTGGTTGGGACAGCTACAATGAGCAGTTCTTC
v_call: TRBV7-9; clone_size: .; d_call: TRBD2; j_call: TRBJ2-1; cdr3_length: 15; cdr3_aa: CASSLGLVSSGEQFF; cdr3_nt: TGTGCCAGCAGCTTAGGTTTGGTGTCTAGCGGTGAGCAGTTCTTC
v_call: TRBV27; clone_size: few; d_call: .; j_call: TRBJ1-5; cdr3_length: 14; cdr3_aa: CASSYEERNQPQNF; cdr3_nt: TGTGCCAGCAGTTACGAGGAGCGCAATCAGCCCCAGAATTTT
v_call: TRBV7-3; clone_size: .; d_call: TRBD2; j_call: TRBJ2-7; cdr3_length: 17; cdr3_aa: CASSLKLAGGTGYEQYF; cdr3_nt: TGTGCCAGCAGCTTAAAACTAGCGGGGGGGACGGGCTACGAGCAGTACTTC
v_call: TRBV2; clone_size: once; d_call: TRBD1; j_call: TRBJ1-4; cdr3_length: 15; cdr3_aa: CASSYKQGVDEKLFF; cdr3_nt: TGTGCCAGCAGCTACAAACAGGGGGTGGATGAAAAACTGTTTTTT
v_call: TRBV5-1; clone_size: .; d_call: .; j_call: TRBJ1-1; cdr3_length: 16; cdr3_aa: CASSAYDTSWVAEAFF; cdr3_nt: TGCGCCAGCAGCGCATATGACACGTCCTGGGTGGCGGAAGCTTTCTTT
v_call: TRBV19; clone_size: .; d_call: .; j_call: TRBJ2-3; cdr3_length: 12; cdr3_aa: CASSIGMSTQYF; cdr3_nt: TGTGCCAGTAGTATAGGAATGAGTACGCAGTATTTT
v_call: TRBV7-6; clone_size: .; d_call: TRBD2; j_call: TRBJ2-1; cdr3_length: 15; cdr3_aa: CASSSSGISYNEQFF; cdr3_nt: TGTGCCAGCAGTAGTAGCGGGATCTCCTACAATGAGCAGTTCTTC
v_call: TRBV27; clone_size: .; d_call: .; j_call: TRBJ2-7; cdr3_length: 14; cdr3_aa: CASSPPGQSYEQYF; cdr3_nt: TGTGCCAGCAGTCCCCCGGGACAATCTTACGAGCAGTACTTC
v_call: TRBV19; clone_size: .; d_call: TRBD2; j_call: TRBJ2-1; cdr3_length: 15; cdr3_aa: CASSGLAGPYNEQFF; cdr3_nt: TGTGCCAGTAGCGGACTAGCGGGGCCCTACAATGAGCAGTTCTTC
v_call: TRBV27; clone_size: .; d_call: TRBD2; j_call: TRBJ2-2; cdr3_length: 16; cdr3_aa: CASSLGLAVNTGELFF; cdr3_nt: TGTGCCAGCAGTCTGGGACTAGCGGTAAACACCGGGGAGCTGTTTTTT
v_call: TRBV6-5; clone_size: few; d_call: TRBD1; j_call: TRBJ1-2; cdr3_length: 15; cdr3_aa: CASSSLGQGIGGYTF; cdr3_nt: TGTGCCAGCAGCTCGTTGGGACAGGGAATCGGTGGCTACACCTTC
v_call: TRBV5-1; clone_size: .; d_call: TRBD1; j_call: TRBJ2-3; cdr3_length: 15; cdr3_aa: CASSRDRGPTDTQYF; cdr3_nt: TGCGCCAGCAGCAGGGACAGGGGGCCCACAGATACGCAGTATTTT
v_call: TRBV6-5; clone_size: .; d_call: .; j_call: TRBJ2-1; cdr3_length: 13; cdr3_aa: CASSRPRRREQFF; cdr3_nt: TGTGCCAGCAGCCGGCCCCGGCGGCGGGAGCAGTTCTTC
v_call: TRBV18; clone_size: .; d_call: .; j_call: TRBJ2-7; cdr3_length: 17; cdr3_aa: CASSLGVISTGSYEQYF; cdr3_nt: TGTGCCAGCTCACTGGGCGTCATTTCGACAGGCTCCTACGAGCAGTACTTC
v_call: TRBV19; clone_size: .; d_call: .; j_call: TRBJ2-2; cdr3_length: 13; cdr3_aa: CASSNQGPGELFF; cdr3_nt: TGTGCCAGTAGTAATCAGGGGCCCGGGGAGCTGTTTTTT
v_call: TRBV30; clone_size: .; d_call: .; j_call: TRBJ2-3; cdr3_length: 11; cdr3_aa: CAWSVLDTQYF; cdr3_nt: TGTGCCTGGAGTGTTCTAGATACGCAGTATTTT
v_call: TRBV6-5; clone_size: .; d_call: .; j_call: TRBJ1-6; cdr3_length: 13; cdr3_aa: CASSPEVHSPLHF; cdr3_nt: TGTGCCAGCAGTCCCGAGGTCCATTCACCCCTCCACTTT
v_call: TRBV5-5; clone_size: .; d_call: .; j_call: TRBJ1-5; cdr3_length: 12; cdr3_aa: CASSFSDQPQHF; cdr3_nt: TGTGCCAGCAGCTTCAGTGATCAGCCCCAGCATTTT
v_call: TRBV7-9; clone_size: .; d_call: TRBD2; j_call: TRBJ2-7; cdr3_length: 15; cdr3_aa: CASSPETSGSYEQYF; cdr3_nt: TGTGCCAGCAGCCCAGAGACTAGCGGGAGCTACGAGCAGTACTTC
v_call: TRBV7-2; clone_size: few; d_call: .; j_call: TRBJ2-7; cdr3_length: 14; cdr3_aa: CASTPTGPSYEQYF; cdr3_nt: TGTGCCAGCACCCCGACTGGCCCCTCCTACGAGCAGTACTTC
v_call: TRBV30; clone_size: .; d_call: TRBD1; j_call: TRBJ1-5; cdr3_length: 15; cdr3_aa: CAWSIQGARGQPQHF; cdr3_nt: TGTGCCTGGAGTATCCAGGGGGCGCGAGGGCAGCCCCAGCATTTT